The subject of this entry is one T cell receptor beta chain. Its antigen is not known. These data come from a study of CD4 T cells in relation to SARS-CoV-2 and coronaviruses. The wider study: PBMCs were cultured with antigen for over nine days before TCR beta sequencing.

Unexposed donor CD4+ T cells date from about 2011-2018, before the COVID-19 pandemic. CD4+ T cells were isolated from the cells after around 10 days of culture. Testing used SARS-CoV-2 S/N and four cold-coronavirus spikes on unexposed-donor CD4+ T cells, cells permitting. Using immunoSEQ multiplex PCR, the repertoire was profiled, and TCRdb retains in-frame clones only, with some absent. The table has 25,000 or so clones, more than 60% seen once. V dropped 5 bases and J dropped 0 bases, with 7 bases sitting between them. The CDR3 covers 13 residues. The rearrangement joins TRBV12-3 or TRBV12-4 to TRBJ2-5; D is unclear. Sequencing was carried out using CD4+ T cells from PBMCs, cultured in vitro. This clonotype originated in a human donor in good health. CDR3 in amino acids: CASSEQNQETQYF. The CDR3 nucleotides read TGTGCCAGCAGTGAACAGAACCAAGAGACCCAGTACTTC.